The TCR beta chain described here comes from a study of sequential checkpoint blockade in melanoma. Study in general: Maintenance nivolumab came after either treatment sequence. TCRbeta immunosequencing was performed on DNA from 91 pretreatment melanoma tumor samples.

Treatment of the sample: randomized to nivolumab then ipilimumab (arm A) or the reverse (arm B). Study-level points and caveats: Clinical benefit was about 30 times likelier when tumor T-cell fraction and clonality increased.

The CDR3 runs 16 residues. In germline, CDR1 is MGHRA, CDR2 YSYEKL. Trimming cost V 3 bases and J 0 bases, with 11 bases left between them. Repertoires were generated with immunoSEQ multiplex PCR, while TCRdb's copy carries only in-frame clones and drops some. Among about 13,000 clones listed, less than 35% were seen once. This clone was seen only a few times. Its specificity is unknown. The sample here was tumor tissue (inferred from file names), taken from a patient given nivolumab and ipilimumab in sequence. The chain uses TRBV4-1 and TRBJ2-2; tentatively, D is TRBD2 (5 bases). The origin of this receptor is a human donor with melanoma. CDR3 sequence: CASSHSGSANTGELFF. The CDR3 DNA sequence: TGCGCCAGCAGCCATTCGGGAAGCGCGAACACCGGGGAGCTGTTTTTT.